This TCR beta chain stems from a study of T cells after yellow fever vaccination. This clonotype was seen a few times. The antigen remains unidentified. Regarding the study as a whole: The secondary response was weaker but peaked faster, day 5 versus 15.

Looked up from germline, CDR1 is SGHTA and CDR2 is FQGNSA. The CDR3 contains 15 residues. Trimming left V 0 bases short and J 3 bases short, with 10 bases between. Generation of TCR cDNA used 5'RACE template switching (which added a universal primer site and UMIs). One entry per CDR3 protein results from TCRdb running MiXCR on the 5' RACE reads. The table has hundreds of thousands of distinct CDR3 sequences, about 19% seen once; the top ten hold roughly an eighth. The rearrangement uses TRBV7-2 and TRBJ2-3; TRBD2 might be the D (6 bases). The sample in question was PBMCs, obtained 15 days after the yellow fever booster vaccination. The sequence was obtained from a man between 25 and 39 years old who received the YFV17D yellow fever vaccine. For the CDR3, the DNA is TGTGCCAGCAGCTTAGCCGGGACTCGAACAGATACGCAGTATTTT. Translating gives CASSLAGTRTDTQYF.